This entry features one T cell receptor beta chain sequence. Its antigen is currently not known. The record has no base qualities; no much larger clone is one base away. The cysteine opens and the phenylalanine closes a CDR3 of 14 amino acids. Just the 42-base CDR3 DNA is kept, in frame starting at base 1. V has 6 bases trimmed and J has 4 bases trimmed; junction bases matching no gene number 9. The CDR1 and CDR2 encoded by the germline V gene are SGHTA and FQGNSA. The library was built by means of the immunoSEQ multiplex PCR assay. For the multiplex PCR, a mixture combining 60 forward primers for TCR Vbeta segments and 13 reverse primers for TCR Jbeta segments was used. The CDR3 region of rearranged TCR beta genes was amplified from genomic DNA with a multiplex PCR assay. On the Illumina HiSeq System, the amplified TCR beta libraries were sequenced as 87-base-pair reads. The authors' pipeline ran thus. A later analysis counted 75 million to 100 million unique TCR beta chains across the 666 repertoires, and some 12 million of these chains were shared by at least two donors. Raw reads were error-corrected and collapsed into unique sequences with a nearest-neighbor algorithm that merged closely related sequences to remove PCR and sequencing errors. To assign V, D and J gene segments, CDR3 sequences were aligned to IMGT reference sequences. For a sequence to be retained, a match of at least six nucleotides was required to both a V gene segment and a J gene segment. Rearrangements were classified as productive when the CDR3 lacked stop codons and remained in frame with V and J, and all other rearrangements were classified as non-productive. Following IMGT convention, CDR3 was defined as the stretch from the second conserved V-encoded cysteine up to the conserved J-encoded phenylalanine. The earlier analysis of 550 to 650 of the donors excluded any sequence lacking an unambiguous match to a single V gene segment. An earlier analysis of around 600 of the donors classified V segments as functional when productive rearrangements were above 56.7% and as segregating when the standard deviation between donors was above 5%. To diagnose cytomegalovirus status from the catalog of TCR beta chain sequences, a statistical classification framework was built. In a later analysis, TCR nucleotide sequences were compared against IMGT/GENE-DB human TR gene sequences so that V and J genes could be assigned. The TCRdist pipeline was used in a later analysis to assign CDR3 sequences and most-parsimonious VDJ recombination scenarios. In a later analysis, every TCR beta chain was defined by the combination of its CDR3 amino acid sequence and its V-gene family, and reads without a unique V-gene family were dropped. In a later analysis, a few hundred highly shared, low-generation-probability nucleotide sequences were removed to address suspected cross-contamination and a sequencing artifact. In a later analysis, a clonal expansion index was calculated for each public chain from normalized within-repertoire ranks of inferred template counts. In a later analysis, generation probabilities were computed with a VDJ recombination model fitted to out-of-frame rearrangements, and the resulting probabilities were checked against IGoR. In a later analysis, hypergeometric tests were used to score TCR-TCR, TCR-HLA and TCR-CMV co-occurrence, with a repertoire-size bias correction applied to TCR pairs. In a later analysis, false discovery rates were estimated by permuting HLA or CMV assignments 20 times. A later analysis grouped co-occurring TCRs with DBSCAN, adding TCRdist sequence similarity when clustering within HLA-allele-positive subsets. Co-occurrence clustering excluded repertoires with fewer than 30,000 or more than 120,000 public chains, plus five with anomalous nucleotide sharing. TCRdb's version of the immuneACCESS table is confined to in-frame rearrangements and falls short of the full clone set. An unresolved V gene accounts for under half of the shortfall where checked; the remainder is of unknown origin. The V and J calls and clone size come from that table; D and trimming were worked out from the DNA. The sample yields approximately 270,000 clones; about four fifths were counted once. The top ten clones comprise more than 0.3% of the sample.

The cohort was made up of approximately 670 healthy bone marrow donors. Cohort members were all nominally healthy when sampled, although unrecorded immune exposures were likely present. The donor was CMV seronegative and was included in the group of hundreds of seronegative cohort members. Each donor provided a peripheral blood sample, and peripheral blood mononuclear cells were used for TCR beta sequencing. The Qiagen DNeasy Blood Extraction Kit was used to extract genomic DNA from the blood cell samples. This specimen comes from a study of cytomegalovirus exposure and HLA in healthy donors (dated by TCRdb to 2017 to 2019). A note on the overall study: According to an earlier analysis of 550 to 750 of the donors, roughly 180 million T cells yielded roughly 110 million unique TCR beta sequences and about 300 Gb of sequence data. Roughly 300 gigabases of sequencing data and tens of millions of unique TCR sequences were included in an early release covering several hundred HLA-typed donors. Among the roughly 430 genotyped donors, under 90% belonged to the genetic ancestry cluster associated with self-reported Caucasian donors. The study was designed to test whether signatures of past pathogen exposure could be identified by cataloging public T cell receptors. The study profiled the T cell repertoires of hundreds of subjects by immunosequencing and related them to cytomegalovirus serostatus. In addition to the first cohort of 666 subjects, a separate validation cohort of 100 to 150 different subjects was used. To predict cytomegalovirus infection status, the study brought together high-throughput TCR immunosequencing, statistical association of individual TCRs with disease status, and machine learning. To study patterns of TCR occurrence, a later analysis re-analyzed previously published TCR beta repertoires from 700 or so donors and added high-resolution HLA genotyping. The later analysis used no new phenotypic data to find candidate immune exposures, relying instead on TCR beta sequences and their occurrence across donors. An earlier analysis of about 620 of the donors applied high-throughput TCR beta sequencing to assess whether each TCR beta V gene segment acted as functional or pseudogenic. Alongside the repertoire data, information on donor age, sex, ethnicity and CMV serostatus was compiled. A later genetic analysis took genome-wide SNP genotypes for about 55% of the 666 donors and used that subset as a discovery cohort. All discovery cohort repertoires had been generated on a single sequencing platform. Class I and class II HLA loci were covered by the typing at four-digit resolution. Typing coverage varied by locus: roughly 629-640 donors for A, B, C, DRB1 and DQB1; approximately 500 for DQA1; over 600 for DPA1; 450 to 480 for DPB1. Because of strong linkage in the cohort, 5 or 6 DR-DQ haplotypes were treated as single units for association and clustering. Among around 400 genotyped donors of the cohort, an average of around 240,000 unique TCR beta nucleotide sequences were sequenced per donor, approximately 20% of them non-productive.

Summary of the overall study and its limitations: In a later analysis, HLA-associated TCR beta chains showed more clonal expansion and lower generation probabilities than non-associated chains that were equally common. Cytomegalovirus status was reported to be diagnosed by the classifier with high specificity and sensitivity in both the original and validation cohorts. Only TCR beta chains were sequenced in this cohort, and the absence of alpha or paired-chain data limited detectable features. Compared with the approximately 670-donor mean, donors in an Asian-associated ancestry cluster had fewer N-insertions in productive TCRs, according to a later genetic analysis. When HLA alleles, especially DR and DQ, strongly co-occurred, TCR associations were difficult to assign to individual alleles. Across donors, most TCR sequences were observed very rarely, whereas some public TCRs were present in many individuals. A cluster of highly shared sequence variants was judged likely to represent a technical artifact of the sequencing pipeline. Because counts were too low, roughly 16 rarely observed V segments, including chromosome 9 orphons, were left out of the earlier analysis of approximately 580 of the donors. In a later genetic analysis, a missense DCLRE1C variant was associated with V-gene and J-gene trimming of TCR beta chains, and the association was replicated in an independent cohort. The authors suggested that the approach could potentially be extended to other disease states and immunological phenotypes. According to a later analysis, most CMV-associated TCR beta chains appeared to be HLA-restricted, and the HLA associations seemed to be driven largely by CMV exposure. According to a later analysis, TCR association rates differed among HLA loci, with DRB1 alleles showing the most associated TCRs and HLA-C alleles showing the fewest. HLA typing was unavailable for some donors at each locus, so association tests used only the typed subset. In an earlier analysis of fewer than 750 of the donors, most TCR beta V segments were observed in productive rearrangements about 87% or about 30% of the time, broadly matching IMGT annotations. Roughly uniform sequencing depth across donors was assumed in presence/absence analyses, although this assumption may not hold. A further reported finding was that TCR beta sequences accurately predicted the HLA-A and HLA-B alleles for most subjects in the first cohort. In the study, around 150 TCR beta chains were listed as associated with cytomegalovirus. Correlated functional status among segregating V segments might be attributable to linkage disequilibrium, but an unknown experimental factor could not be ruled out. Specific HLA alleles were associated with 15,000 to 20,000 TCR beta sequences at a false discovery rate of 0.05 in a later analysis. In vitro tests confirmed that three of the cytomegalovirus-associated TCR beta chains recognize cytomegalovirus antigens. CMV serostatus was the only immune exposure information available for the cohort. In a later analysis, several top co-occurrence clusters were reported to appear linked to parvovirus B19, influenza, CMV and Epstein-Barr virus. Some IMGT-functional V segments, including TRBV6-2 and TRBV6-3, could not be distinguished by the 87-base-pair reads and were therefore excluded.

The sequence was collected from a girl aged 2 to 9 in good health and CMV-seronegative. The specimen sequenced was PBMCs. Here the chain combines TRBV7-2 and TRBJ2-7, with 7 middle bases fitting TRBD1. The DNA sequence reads TGTGCCAGCAGTCAACAGGGGTTTGGATACGAGCAGTACTTC. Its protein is CASSQQGFGYEQYF.